The present TCR beta chain was sequenced within a study of human T cells and chemical hapten exposure. Study-level information: Once 0.01% DPC had been applied to the upper back by patch test, readings were taken at 6 days.

Using its own MiXCR run on the RACE reads, TCRdb lists one record per CDR3 protein. The sample lists about 340,000 distinct CDR3 sequences; approximately 6.3% were seen once. Time point meaning: patch test 1, 2 weeks after DPC sensitization. Noted treatment: therapeutic diphenylcyclopropenone sensitization with weekly scalp DPC. Donation of samples came from alopecia patients who were 18 to 70 years old and suitable for DPC. Total RNA was isolated from whole blood that had not been fractionated. The CDR3 contains 14 residues. Trimming stripped 4 bases from V and 1 base from J, with 10 bases between. Germline V gives CDR1 SGHTA, CDR2 FQGNSA. This clonotype has ten or more counts.

The chain carries TRBV7-2 and TRBJ1-1; D is unclear. The receptor was isolated from a woman younger than 30 with alopecia areata. Some clones in this sample may be carry-over from other donors' samples. The sample was whole blood, taken in connection with sensitization to the hapten diphenylcyclopropenone (DPC). For the CDR3, the DNA is TGTGCCAGCAGCTCAGGTATGAAGAACACTGAAGCTTTCTTT. Amino acids: CASSSGMKNTEAFF.